The 25 T cell receptor beta chains below all came from one sample that was sequenced in a study of CD4 T cells in relation to SARS-CoV-2 and coronaviruses (dated by TCRdb to the early 2020s). The library was built by means of the immunoSEQ multiplex PCR assay. TCRdb obtained this table from immuneACCESS and retained in-frame rearrangements with V and J assigned. These tables miss some clones; where compared with another copy, unresolved V genes account for less than half of the shortfall, and the remainder is unexplained. The sample table contains about 23,000 clones; only one count was recorded for 76% of them. Around 30% of the sample is taken by the ten largest. The antigens for these receptors are not known. CD4+ T cells from unexposed donors were collected before the COVID-19 pandemic (2011-2018). The EasySep CD4+ T cell isolation kit was used to isolate CD4+ T cells once the cultures had run for nine to eleven days.

Sequencing was performed on CD4+ T cells from PBMCs, cultured in vitro. The source of these receptors is a human donor in good health.

The chain carries TRBV28 and TRBJ2-3, with 7 bases lining up with TRBD2. Germline CDR1 and CDR2: MDHEN and SYDVKM. J lost 2 bases, V lost 1 base, and 12 bases had no gene match. This CDR3 region has 18 residues. The CDR3 protein is CASSLSSLAATFTDTQYF. The CDR3 DNA is TGTGCCAGCAGTTTATCCTCTCTAGCGGCCACCTTCACAGATACGCAGTATTTT.

V gene TRBV25-1 combines with J gene TRBJ1-1; D call uncertain. The CDR3 is made up of 15 amino acids. Trimming shortened V by 1 base and J by 0 bases, and 9 bases separated the two germline ends. The germline gives CDR1 MGHDK, CDR2 SYGVNS. This chain's CDR3 is CASSESPTMNTEAFF. CDR3 DNA sequence: TGTGCCAGCAGTGAATCCCCGACCATGAACACTGAAGCTTTCTTT.

This clone was detected only once. The J gene is TRBJ2-7, the V gene TRBV7-8; TRBD1 aligns across 7 bases. Germline CDR1 reads SGHVS; CDR2 reads FQNEAQ. The CDR3 sequence is 18 residues long. With V trimmed by 1 base and J by 3 bases, 15 bases remained unmatched. The CDR3 region is CASSLGSHSGQFFYEQYF. The CDR3 region has the DNA TGTGCCAGCAGCTTAGGCTCACATTCGGGACAGTTTTTCTACGAGCAGTACTTC. The variable domain in full, with the rest retrieved from reference TRBV7-8 and TRBJ2-7, is GAGVSQSPRYKVAKRGQDVALRCDPISGHVSLFWYQQALGQGPEFLTYFQNEAQLDKSGLPSDRFFAERPEGSVSTLKIQRTQQEDSAVYLCASSLGSHSGQFFYEQYFGPGTRLTVT.

This clone has a single count. The chain links TRBV19 to TRBJ1-3, with D perhaps matching TRBD1 (5 bases). V was shortened by 3 bases and J by 2 bases, with 8 bases between the two germline ends. This CDR3 spans 14 amino acids. The germline V gene encodes CDR1 LNHDA and CDR2 SQIVND (reference sequence). The CDR3: CASSIPQAGNTIYF. CDR3 sequence (DNA): TGTGCCAGTAGTATCCCACAGGCTGGAAACACCATATATTTT.

J is TRBJ2-7 and V is TRBV18; 7 bases match TRBD2. Germline loops: CDR1 KGHSH, CDR2 LQKENI. Trimming took 0 bases from V and 3 from J; bases not matched to a gene: 8. This CDR3 spans 16 amino acids. The CDR3 DNA reads TGTGCCAGCTCACCACCTGGTACTAGCGTGCTCTACGAGCAGTACTTC. Translation: CASSPPGTSVLYEQYF.

The chain is built from TRBV13 and TRBJ1-2, with a possible D match to TRBD1 (6 bases). Germline CDR1 is PRHDT and CDR2 is FYEKMQ (reference sequence). V lost 5 bases and J 3 bases, leaving 10 bases between the germline ends. The CDR3 totals 13 residues. The CDR3 sequence is CASSVEGDYGYTF. The CDR3 nucleotides read TGTGCCAGCAGCGTGGAGGGGGACTATGGCTACACCTTC.

The table lists this clone with a few counts. The chain has TRBV18 and TRBJ2-2, with D unclear. This CDR3 spans 14 amino acids. Germline-derived CDR1 and CDR2 are KGHSH and LQKENI. V was pared by 1 base and J by 3 bases, with 6 bases between. The CDR3 reads CASSPRSDTGELFF. CDR3 nucleotides: TGTGCCAGCTCACCACGTTCCGACACCGGGGAGCTGTTTTTT. Complete variable domain (other parts from reference TRBV18 and TRBJ2-2): NAGVMQNPRHLVRRRGQEARLRCSPMKGHSHVYWYRQLPEEGLKFMVYLQKENIIDESGMPKERFSAEFPKEGPSILRIQQVVRGDSAAYFCASSPRSDTGELFFGEGSRLTVL.

The chain links TRBV6-1 to TRBJ1-2; perhaps TRBD1 as D (5 bases). CDR1 is MNHNS, CDR2 SASEGT, per germline. There are 15 residues in the CDR3. Trimming stripped 3 bases from V and 4 bases from J, with 15 bases between. CDR3 in amino acids: CASSEDRQSFYGYTF. CDR3 sequence (DNA): TGTGCCAGCAGTGAGGATCGACAGTCCTTCTATGGCTACACCTTC.

The CDR3 DNA sequence: TGCGCCAGCAGTGGGACAGGTCCAAAAAACATTCAGTACTTC. Translation gives CASSGTGPKNIQYF. The V and J genes are TRBV10-1 and TRBJ2-4; 7 bases agree with TRBD1. Germline V gives CDR1 WNHNN, CDR2 SYGVQD (reference sequence). The length of the CDR3 is 14 residues. Trimming cost V 4 bases and J 4 bases; bases outside gene matches: 4.

The rearrangement links TRBV2 to TRBJ2-7; TRBD2 is a possible D gene (5 bases). V lost 7 bases, J lost 6 bases, and 16 bases lay in between. Germline CDR1 reads SNHLY; CDR2 reads FYNNEI. The CDR3 spans 13 residues. DNA for the CDR3: TGTGCCAGCATCCTGGGGAGTCCCGGCGAGCAGTACTTC. Its translation is CASILGSPGEQYF. The full variable domain, completed using reference TRBV2 and TRBJ2-7, is EPEVTQTPSHQVTQMGQEVILRCVPISNHLYFYWYRQILGQKVEFLVSFYNNEISEKSEIFDDQFSVERPDGSNFTLKIRSTKLEDSAMYFCASILGSPGEQYFGPGTRLTVT.

This clone has only one observation. The chain has TRBV19 and TRBJ1-1, with D perhaps matching TRBD1 (5 bases). The CDR3 consists of 15 residues. Germline V gene lookup returns CDR1 LNHDA and CDR2 SQIVND (reference sequence). With 6 bases removed from V and 6 bases from J, the gap between germline ends came to 20 bases. The CDR3 region has the DNA TGTGCCAGTAGAACCCGGGGGGGGGTAGAGGCTGAAGCTTTCTTT. Protein sequence: CASRTRGGVEAEAFF.

This sequence joins TRBV3-1 (or the pseudogene TRBV3-2) and TRBJ2-7; TRBD2 aligns across 8 bases. Germline CDR1 reads LGHDT; CDR2 reads YNNKEL (reference sequence). V lost 6 bases, J lost 5 bases, and 9 bases stayed unmatched. The CDR3 is made up of 14 amino acids. The CDR3 protein is CASRDSGRGNEQYF. DNA for the CDR3: TGTGCCAGCAGAGACAGCGGGAGAGGGAACGAGCAGTACTTC.

The rearrangement joins TRBV2 to TRBJ2-7; D possibly matches TRBD1 or TRBD2 (7 bases each). V was clipped by 0 bases and J by 7 bases, with 19 bases between them. The germline V gene encodes CDR1 SNHLY and CDR2 FYNNEI. The CDR3 runs to 16 residues. The CDR3 nucleotides are TGTGCCAGCAGTGAAGCAAGGGGGCCGCCGGGGGGTGAGCAGTACTTC. This codes for CASSEARGPPGGEQYF.

This chain uses TRBV3-1 (or the pseudogene TRBV3-2) with TRBJ1-1; TRBD1 might be the D (5 bases). Germline V gives CDR1 LGHDT, CDR2 YNNKEL (reference sequence). The V gene lost 3 bases and the J gene lost 1 base, with 12 bases spanning the gap. CDR3 length equals 15 residues. CDR3 in amino acids: CASSQGGGTNTEAFF. Written as DNA, the CDR3 is TGTGCCAGCAGCCAGGGCGGGGGGACGAACACTGAAGCTTTCTTT.

This chain joins TRBV19 and TRBJ2-2; TRBD2 matches 10 bases. The CDR3 sequence is 16 residues long. The V and J ends lost 10 bases and 3 bases, in that order; junction bases with no gene match: 11. Per the germline V gene, CDR1 is LNHDA and CDR2 is SQIVND (reference sequence). CDR3: CAIVASGSSDTGELFF. CDR3 sequence (DNA): TGTGCCATCGTGGCTAGCGGGAGTTCGGACACCGGGGAGCTGTTTTTT.

The chain carries TRBV4-1 and TRBJ2-7; D gene uncertain. Germline CDR1 reads MGHRA; CDR2 reads YSYEKL. The V gene lost 1 base and the J gene lost 2 bases, with 12 bases spanning the gap. CDR3 length: 15 amino acids. The CDR3 reads CASSQVEGIPYEQYF. The CDR3 region has the DNA TGCGCCAGCAGCCAAGTGGAAGGGATCCCCTACGAGCAGTACTTC.

The chain carries TRBV6-5 and TRBJ2-5; 7 bases align to TRBD2. The CDR3 contains 13 residues. Germline trimming cut 9 bases from V and 2 bases from J; bases unmatched to any gene: 6. The germline CDR1 and CDR2 sequences are MNHEY and SVGAGI. In DNA, the CDR3 is TGTGCCAGTGGGAGGGGATGGCAAGAGACCCAGTACTTC. Translated: CASGRGWQETQYF.

The chain carries TRBV5-1 and TRBJ2-5, with D unclear. Trimming took off 0 bases at V and 5 bases at J, with 5 bases between the two ends. CDR3 size: 12 residues. Per germline, CDR1 SGHRS and CDR2 YFSETQ. The chain's CDR3 is CASSLDDETQYF. The CDR3 DNA follows: TGCGCCAGCAGCTTGGACGATGAGACCCAGTACTTC.

V is TRBV7-3 and J is TRBJ2-1, with D possibly called TRBD1 or TRBD2 (5 bases each). The CDR3 loop spans 16 amino acids. V was shortened by 4 bases and J by 9 bases, with 22 bases between the two germline ends. Germline loops: CDR1 SGHTA, CDR2 FQGTGA. Written as DNA, the CDR3 is TGTGCCAGCAGCTCCCAAGGGCCTCGTAGAGGGACTGAGCAGTTCTTC. Encoded protein: CASSSQGPRRGTEQFF.

The V call is TRBV28, the J call TRBJ2-3; 11 bases align to TRBD1. V was pared by 5 bases and J by 3 bases, with 10 bases of the junction left unmatched. The CDR3 has 17 residues. The germline gives CDR1 MDHEN, CDR2 SYDVKM. The CDR3 DNA reads as TGTGCCAGCAGTATAATCACCGGGACAGGGGGAACAGATACGCAGTATTTT. Its protein product is CASSIITGTGGTDTQYF.

V gene TRBV28 combines with J gene TRBJ2-7; tentative D call: TRBD2 (6 bases). The CDR3 runs to 14 residues. V was cut by 2 bases and J by 1 base, with 9 bases left in between. The germline CDR1 and CDR2 sequences are MDHEN and SYDVKM. CDR3: CASSLAGRSYEQYF. In DNA form, the CDR3 reads TGTGCCAGCAGTTTAGCGGGACGGTCCTACGAGCAGTACTTC.

The chain recombines TRBV7-9 with TRBJ2-1; D unclear. The CDR3 is made up of 17 amino acids. The V end was cut by 5 bases, the J end by 2 bases, with 19 bases between. Germline CDR1 SEHNR, CDR2 FQNEAQ (reference sequence). The CDR3 DNA is TGTGCCAGCAGCCCCCGCCCCCGGGTGACAACCTACAATGAGCAGTTCTTC. Amino acids: CASSPRPRVTTYNEQFF. The variable domain in full, completed from reference TRBV7-9 and TRBJ2-1, reads DTGVSQNPRHKITKRGQNVTFRCDPISEHNRLYWYRQTLGQGPEFLTYFQNEAQLEKSRLLSDRFSAERPKGSFSTLEIQRTEQGDSAMYLCASSPRPRVTTYNEQFFGPGTRLTVL.

The chain has TRBV19 and TRBJ2-1, with 7 bases lining up with TRBD2. CDR1 and CDR2 from the germline V gene are LNHDA and SQIVND (reference sequence). V lost 1 base, J lost 5 bases, and 5 bases stayed unmatched. The CDR3 is 15 amino acids. CDR3 in DNA: TGTGCCAGTAGTATAGCTAGCGGTAAGAACAATGAGCAGTTCTTC. Translated, it gives CASSIASGKNNEQFF. Full variable domain (rest looked up from reference TRBV19 and TRBJ2-1): DGGITQSPKYLFRKEGQNVTLSCEQNLNHDAMYWYRQDPGQGLRLIYYSQIVNDFQKGDIAEGYSVSREKKESFPLTVTSAQKNPTAFYLCASSIASGKNNEQFFGPGTRLTVL.

In this sample, this clone turned up a few times. V usage is TRBV9 and J usage is TRBJ2-4; 9 positions agree with TRBD1. The CDR3 runs to 14 residues. Germline assignment: CDR1 SGDLS and CDR2 YYNGEE. The trim removed 2 bases at V and 7 bases at J, leaving 4 bases unmatched. The CDR3 DNA sequence: TGTGCCAGCAGCGTGGGACAGGGCCTGAACATTCAGTACTTC. This encodes CASSVGQGLNIQYF.

V gene TRBV11-2 combines with J gene TRBJ2-1; 7 nucleotides match TRBD1. V trimming: 1 base; J trimming: 6 bases; junction bases outside the gene matches: 0. There are 13 residues in the CDR3. CDR1 and CDR2 (germline): SGHAT, FQNNGV. The CDR3 loop reads CASSLAGGNEQFF. The CDR3 nucleotides are TGTGCCAGCAGCTTAGCAGGGGGCAATGAGCAGTTCTTC.